Listed here are 10 T cell receptor beta chains from one sample, sequenced in a study of blood T cells in healthy people across ages. A second PCR of roughly 7 to 11 cycles used a sample-barcoded 5' primer and a J-beta primer mix. TCRdb called the 5' RACE reads again in MiXCR, with one record for every CDR3 protein. The data contain fewer than 700,000 distinct CDR3 sequences, roughly 48% of them seen just once; the ten biggest clones take up approximately 25%. The source material was blood. These receptors were obtained from a man of 80 years or more in good health.

This clonotype was picked up one time. The rearrangement uses TRBV29-1 and TRBJ1-2; D ambiguous. The V end was cut by 2 bases, the J end by 8 bases, with 15 bases between. Germline CDR1 reads SQVTM; CDR2 reads ANQGSEA. The CDR3 is 13 amino acids. The CDR3 nucleotides read TGCAGCGTTGAACCCTTGACTCAGAGAGGCTACACCTTC. It is translated as CSVEPLTQRGYTF.

The chain employs TRBV7-9 and TRBJ2-7; a weak D match, TRBD1 (6 bases). V lost 3 bases to trimming and J lost 6 bases, with 18 bases between them. Germline V CDR1 and CDR2: SEHNR, FQNEAQ (reference sequence). CDR3 length: 15 amino acids. DNA for the CDR3: TGTGCCAGCAGCTTCCCAGGGGCTGGCGGCTCCGAGCAGTACTTC. This sequence encodes CASSFPGAGGSEQYF.

Remarks on this clonotype: A read error may produce the germline difference seen at one junction end. The V call is TRBV6-2 or TRBV6-3, the J call TRBJ1-2; D is unclear. The CDR3 contains 14 residues. Germline lookup yields CDR1 MNHEY and CDR2 SVGEGT. CDR3 coding DNA: TGTGCCAGCAGCTACTTACAGACGTCCTATGGCTACACCTTC. Protein sequence: CASSYLQTSYGYTF.

As for this clonotype: A read error may produce the germline difference seen at one junction end. The CDR3 is CASSVAGTGVGYTF. As DNA, the CDR3 is TGTGCCAGCAGCGTAGCAGGGACAGGGGTCGGCTACACCTTC. The chain employs TRBV7-2 and TRBJ1-2, with 10 bases aligning to TRBD1. The CDR3 has 14 amino acids. Germline CDR1 reads SGHTA; CDR2 reads FQGNSA.

This chain links TRBV4-3 with TRBJ1-1; D may be TRBD1 (6 bases). Trimming cost V 0 bases and J 1 base, with 9 bases left between them. CDR1 and CDR2 (germline): LGHNA, YSLEER. The CDR3 has 15 amino acids. The CDR3 loop reads CASSQEQGRNTEAFF. In DNA, the CDR3 is TGCGCCAGCAGCCAAGAACAGGGTCGGAACACTGAAGCTTTCTTT.

This clonotype was observed a single time. The J gene is TRBJ2-3, the V gene TRBV12-3 or TRBV12-4; no clear D. This CDR3 region has 15 residues. V was clipped by 3 bases and J by 0 bases, with 10 bases between them. The CDR3 is CASSLGPTSTDTQYF. CDR3 sequence (DNA): TGTGCCAGCAGTTTGGGTCCGACTAGCACAGATACGCAGTATTTT.

V usage is TRBV9 and J usage is TRBJ2-3; 10 bases map to TRBD2. The CDR3 is made up of 16 amino acids. Germline lookup yields CDR1 SGDLS and CDR2 YYNGEE. V was clipped by 4 bases and J by 0 bases; unmatched bases: 5. CDR3 in amino acids: CASSKGLASSTDTQYF. CDR3 coding DNA: TGTGCCAGCAGCAAGGGACTAGCGTCGAGCACAGATACGCAGTATTTT.

The chain carries TRBV4-2 and TRBJ1-1; D perhaps matches TRBD1 (5 bases). Per germline, CDR1 LGHNA and CDR2 YNFKEQ. The V end lost 0 bases, the J end lost 10 bases, and 12 bases lay between the germline ends. The CDR3 loop spans 13 amino acids. This CDR3 reads CASSQEGRGGAFF. CDR3 DNA sequence: TGTGCCAGCAGCCAAGAGGGGCGGGGTGGAGCTTTCTTT.

In its sample, this clonotype was seen a few times. The chain couples TRBV11-2 to TRBJ2-1; 11 positions agree with TRBD2. J was trimmed by 6 bases and V by 6 bases; bases with no gene match: 4. The V gene's germline CDR1 is SGHAT and CDR2 FQNNGV. The CDR3 length is 14 residues. CDR3 bases: TGTGCCAGCAGACTAGCGGGGGATTTCAATGAGCAGTTCTTC. Amino acids: CASRLAGDFNEQFF. The whole variable domain, remainder taken from reference TRBV11-2 and TRBJ2-1, is EAGVAQSPRYKIIEKRQSVAFWCNPISGHATLYWYQQILGQGPKLLIQFQNNGVVDDSQLPKDRFSAERLKGVDSTLKIQPAKLEDSAVYLCASRLAGDFNEQFFGPGTRLTVL.

This clonotype occurred once. J is TRBJ2-5 and V is TRBV29-1, with D tentatively TRBD2 (5 bases). The DNA end is more similar to TRBJ2-7, so the J call may be wrong. Germline V lookup: CDR1 SQVTM, CDR2 ANQGSEA. The CDR3 covers 13 residues. DNA for the CDR3: TGCAGCGTTGAAGACCAAGGAGGCTACGAGCAGTACTTC. This sequence encodes CSVEDQGGYEQYF.